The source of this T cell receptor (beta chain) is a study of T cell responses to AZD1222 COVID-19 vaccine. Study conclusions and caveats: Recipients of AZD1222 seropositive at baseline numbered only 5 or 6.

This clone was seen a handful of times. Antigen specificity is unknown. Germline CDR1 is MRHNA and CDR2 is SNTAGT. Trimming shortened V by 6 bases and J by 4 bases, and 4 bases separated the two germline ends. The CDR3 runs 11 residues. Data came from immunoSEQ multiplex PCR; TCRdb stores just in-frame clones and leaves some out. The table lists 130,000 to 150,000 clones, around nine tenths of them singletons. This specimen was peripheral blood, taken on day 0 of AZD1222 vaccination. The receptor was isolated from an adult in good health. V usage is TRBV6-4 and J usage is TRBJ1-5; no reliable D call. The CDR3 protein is CASSVNQPQHF. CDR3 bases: TGTGCCAGCAGCGTAAATCAGCCCCAGCATTTT.